This paragraph covers one TCR beta chain sequence. The data were obtained in a study of shared T cell receptors in the human thymus. Repertoires were generated with immunoSEQ multiplex PCR, while TCRdb's copy carries only in-frame clones and drops some. Found here are more than 550,000 clones, approximately 83% of them singletons; the top ten hold 0.0095% to 0.013%. This sample was also put to use in a study of human thymus T cells.

This TCR came from a girl less than two years old with a congenital heart defect. The source material was thymocytes.

CDR3 loop: CASSCEPGQFYGYTF. The CDR3 coding sequence is TGTGCCAGCAGCTGCGAACCGGGACAGTTCTATGGCTACACCTTC. The V call is TRBV11-3, the J call TRBJ1-2; 7 positions agree with TRBD1. There are 15 residues in the CDR3. Germline V CDR1 and CDR2: SGHNT, YENEEA. V shed 4 bases and J 4 bases; nucleotides not matched to a gene: 9.